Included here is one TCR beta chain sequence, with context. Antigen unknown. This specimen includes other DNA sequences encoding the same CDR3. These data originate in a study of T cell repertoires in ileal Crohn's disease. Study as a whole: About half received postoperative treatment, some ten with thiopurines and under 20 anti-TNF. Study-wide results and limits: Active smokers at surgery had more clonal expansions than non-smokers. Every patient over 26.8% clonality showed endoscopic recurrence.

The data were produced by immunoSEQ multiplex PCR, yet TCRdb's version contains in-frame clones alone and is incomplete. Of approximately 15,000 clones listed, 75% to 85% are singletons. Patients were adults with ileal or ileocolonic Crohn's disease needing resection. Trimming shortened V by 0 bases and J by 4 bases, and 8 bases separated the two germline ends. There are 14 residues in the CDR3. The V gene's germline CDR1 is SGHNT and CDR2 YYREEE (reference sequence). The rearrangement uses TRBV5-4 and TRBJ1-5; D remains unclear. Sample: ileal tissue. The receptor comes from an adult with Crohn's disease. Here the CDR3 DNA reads TGTGCCAGCAGCTTGGCGGGGTCTAATCAGCCCCAGCATTTT. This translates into CASSLAGSNQPQHF.